These 3 T cell receptor beta chains share one sample of origin, sequenced in a study. Generated by immunoSEQ multiplex PCR, the TCRdb table keeps only in-frame clones and is missing some. The sample has tens of thousands of clones, around 93% seen once. The sample taken for sequencing was PBMCs. Receptors were obtained from a man aged 40-55 years with rheumatoid arthritis.

This rearrangement joins TRBV7-8 to TRBJ2-7; tentatively, D is TRBD2 (6 bases). The CDR3 is 15 amino acids. The V gene lost 2 bases and the J gene lost 1 base, with 12 bases spanning the gap. CDR1 SGHVS and CDR2 FQNEAQ come from the germline V gene. CDR3 nucleotides: TGTGCCAGCAGCTTACGGGGGTTTCAGTCCTACGAGCAGTACTTC. Residues: CASSLRGFQSYEQYF.

This rearrangement joins TRBV2 to TRBJ2-1, with TRBD2 identical over 7 bases. The CDR3 length is 13 residues. Trimming at V came to 7 bases and at J to 4 bases, leaving 4 bases not matched to a gene. CDR1 SNHLY and CDR2 FYNNEI come from the germline V gene. The CDR3 nucleotides read TGTGCCAGCATGATGGGGGGGTACAATGAGCAGTTCTTC. This codes for CASMMGGYNEQFF. The full variable domain, its missing parts supplied by reference TRBV2 and TRBJ2-1, is EPEVTQTPSHQVTQMGQEVILRCVPISNHLYFYWYRQILGQKVEFLVSFYNNEISEKSEIFDDQFSVERPDGSNFTLKIRSTKLEDSAMYFCASMMGGYNEQFFGPGTRLTVL.

This sequence joins TRBV11-2 and TRBJ2-2; 11 bases align to TRBD2. The V segment lost 6 bases and the J segment 4 bases; nucleotides outside the gene matches: 4. The CDR3 has 15 residues. Per the germline V gene, CDR1 is SGHAT and CDR2 is FQNNGV. The CDR3 DNA reads as TGTGCCAGCAGTTATAGCGGGGGGGCCACCGGGGAGCTGTTTTTT. It is translated as CASSYSGGATGELFF.